These 22 T cell receptor beta chains were all obtained from the same sample, sequenced in a study of response to subunit inactivated influenza vaccine. TCRdb redid the calling of the RT-PCR reads with MiXCR, one entry per CDR3 protein. Among about 570,000 distinct CDR3 sequences, about 10% were seen once, and the ten largest hold 8% to 13%. The same specimen was also included in a second study, on T cells expressing NK-cell markers. That work contributes: For TCR beta, cDNA was produced by 5'RACE template switching with UMIs.

The material sequenced was PBMCs from blood, taken on the day of vaccination. The receptor set was obtained from a man aged 45-65 years who received an inactivated influenza vaccine.

This clonotype was counted only a few times. J is TRBJ1-1 and V is TRBV20-1, with D hard to call. V was clipped by 4 bases and J by 4 bases, with 10 bases between them. Germline V CDR1 and CDR2: DFQATT, SNEGSKA (reference sequence). The CDR3 runs to 12 residues. This CDR3 is CSANPWGTEAFF. The CDR3 DNA is TGCAGTGCTAATCCCTGGGGCACTGAAGCTTTCTTT.

The J gene is TRBJ1-6, the V gene TRBV5-1; D call uncertain. V gave up 2 bases and J gave up 3 bases, with 6 bases separating them. The CDR3 consists of 14 residues. Per germline, CDR1 SGHRS and CDR2 YFSETQ. The CDR3 DNA follows: TGCGCCAGCAGCTTACAAAGCTATAATTCACCCCTCCACTTT. Amino acids: CASSLQSYNSPLHF.

The chain uses TRBV20-1 and TRBJ1-4; 7 positions match TRBD1. This CDR3 is 13 amino acids long. Germline CDR1 DFQATT, CDR2 SNEGSKA (reference sequence). Trimming took 6 bases from V and 7 from J; bases not matched to a gene: 8. CDR3 coding DNA: TGCAGTGCCACCCGACAGGGAGGTGAAAAACTGTTTTTT. Amino acids: CSATRQGGEKLFF.

The sample holds a few counts of this clonotype. The V gene is TRBV29-1, the J gene TRBJ2-7, with D possibly matching TRBD1 (5 bases). CDR1 and CDR2 from the germline V gene are SQVTM and ANQGSEA. Trimming pared 5 bases from V and 8 bases from J, leaving 22 bases between. The CDR3 runs to 14 residues. The CDR3 loop is CSVYLRATGFKQYF. CDR3 coding DNA: TGCAGCGTTTACCTTCGGGCAACAGGCTTCAAGCAGTACTTC.

The sample holds a few counts of this clonotype. This rearrangement joins TRBV7-3 to TRBJ1-1, with D perhaps TRBD1 (5 bases). Germline loops: CDR1 SGHTA, CDR2 FQGTGA. CDR3 length: 14 amino acids. V lost 5 bases and J 4 bases, leaving 14 bases between the germline ends. The CDR3 spells CASSNTAGTTEAFF. The CDR3 nucleotides are TGTGCCAGCAGCAATACGGCAGGGACCACTGAAGCTTTCTTT.

This clonotype has at least ten counts. This rearrangement joins TRBV7-2 to TRBJ2-1, with D perhaps given as TRBD1 or TRBD2 (5 bases each). V shed 1 base and J shed 14 bases, with 12 bases lying between them. CDR1 and CDR2 from the germline V gene are SGHTA and FQGNSA. This CDR3 spans 12 amino acids. CDR3 residues: CASSLVATQEFF. The CDR3 nucleotides are TGTGCCAGCAGCTTAGTAGCGACACAGGAGTTCTTC. Supplemented by reference TRBV7-2 and TRBJ2-1, the full variable domain reads GAGVSQSPSNKVTEKGKDVELRCDPISGHTALYWYRQSLGQGLEFLIYFQGNSAPDKSGLPSDRFSAERTGGSVSTLTIQRTQQEDSAVYLCASSLVATQEFFGPGTRLTVL.

This chain joins TRBV6-1 and TRBJ1-4, with D perhaps TRBD1 (6 bases). The length of the CDR3 is 13 residues. V gave up 11 bases and J gave up 3 bases, with 13 bases separating them. Germline-derived CDR1 and CDR2 are MNHNS and SASEGT. This chain's CDR3 is CAGGTNANEKLFF. The CDR3 nucleotides are TGTGCCGGGGGGACAAACGCTAATGAAAAACTGTTTTTT.

This clonotype has more than one count but fewer than ten. This rearrangement joins TRBV3-1 to TRBJ2-1; D unclear. Germline V lookup: CDR1 LGHDT, CDR2 YNNKEL (reference sequence). The CDR3 runs 11 residues. Trimming pared 3 bases from V and 8 bases from J, leaving 5 bases between. CDR3 nucleotide sequence: TGTGCCAGCAGCCAGTTCTATGAGCAGTTCTTC. Translation: CASSQFYEQFF.

The table lists this clonotype with a few counts. This rearrangement joins TRBV29-1 to TRBJ1-1; D is ambiguous. The CDR3 runs 11 residues. The V end was cut by 4 bases, the J end by 4 bases, with 7 bases between. Germline CDR1 reads SQVTM; CDR2 reads ANQGSEA. CDR3 protein: CSVVSSTEAFF. The CDR3 region has the DNA TGCAGCGTTGTCTCCAGCACTGAAGCTTTCTTT.

This clonotype was observed a handful of times. The chain recombines TRBV15 with TRBJ2-1; 11 bases map to TRBD2. Germline V gives CDR1 LNHNV, CDR2 YYDKDF (reference sequence). The CDR3 totals 16 residues. J lost 8 bases, V lost 3 bases, and 9 bases had no gene match. This CDR3 reads CATSRRAGLAVDEQFF. The CDR3 nucleotides are TGTGCCACCAGCAGGAGAGCGGGACTAGCGGTCGATGAGCAGTTCTTC.

This clonotype was recorded a few times. At one end the junction does not follow the germline gene, possibly because of a read error. V and J are TRBV7-7 and TRBJ2-1; the D gene is possibly TRBD1 (6 bases). Germline CDR1 reads SSHAT; CDR2 reads FNYEAQ (reference sequence). This CDR3 is 15 amino acids long. This chain's CDR3 is CASSPRDNPRNEQFF. The CDR3 DNA sequence: TGTGCTAGCAGCCCACGGGACAACCCCAGGAATGAGCAGTTCTTC.

This clonotype was found a few times. The chain links TRBV11-2 to TRBJ2-3; D is uncertain. The CDR3 totals 15 residues. V gave up 4 bases and J gave up 2 bases, with 13 bases separating them. In germline, CDR1 is SGHAT, CDR2 FQNNGV. This chain's CDR3 is CASSSSPYPTDTQYF. The CDR3, as DNA: TGTGCCAGCAGCTCCAGTCCCTACCCCACAGATACGCAGTATTTT.

This clonotype has only a few counts. The chain has TRBV20-1 and TRBJ2-3; D is unclear. V shed 6 bases and J shed 1 base, with 14 bases lying between them. Germline loops: CDR1 DFQATT, CDR2 SNEGSKA (reference sequence). This CDR3 has 14 amino acids. The CDR3 protein is CSAVPLRGTDTQYF. The CDR3 coding sequence is TGCAGTGCCGTCCCTTTAAGGGGCACAGATACGCAGTATTTT.

This chain uses TRBV20-1 with TRBJ2-5; tentative D call: TRBD1 (6 bases). V lost 4 bases and J 2 bases, leaving 11 bases between the germline ends. CDR1 is DFQATT and CDR2 is SNEGSKA in the germline V gene (reference sequence). The CDR3 has 13 amino acids. This chain's CDR3 is CSAINREQETQYF. As DNA, the CDR3 is TGCAGTGCTATTAACAGGGAACAAGAGACCCAGTACTTC.

The rearrangement uses TRBV28 and TRBJ2-7; the D is unclear. Trimming pared 3 bases from V and 1 base from J, leaving 10 bases between. The CDR3 loop spans 14 amino acids. The germline V gene has CDR1 MDHEN and CDR2 SYDVKM. The CDR3 nucleotides read TGTGCCAGCAGTTTCTACTTAGGGTCCTACGAGCAGTACTTC. It encodes CASSFYLGSYEQYF.

This clonotype came up a few times. The chain combines TRBV28 with TRBJ2-2; 13 nucleotides agree with TRBD2. The ends lost 5 bases at V and 6 bases at J; junction bases unmatched: 6. The CDR3 has 16 amino acids. Germline assignment: CDR1 MDHEN and CDR2 SYDVKM. The CDR3 coding sequence is TGTGCCAGCAGTCCACGGACTAGCGGGGGCCCCGGGGAGCTGTTTTTT. This sequence encodes CASSPRTSGGPGELFF. The full variable domain, its missing parts supplied by reference TRBV28 and TRBJ2-2, is DVKVTQSSRYLVKRTGEKVFLECVQDMDHENMFWYRQDPGLGLRLIYFSYDVKMKEKGDIPEGYSVSREKKERFSLILESASTNQTSMYLCASSPRTSGGPGELFFGEGSRLTVL.

There are a few counts of this clonotype. The V gene is TRBV12-3 or TRBV12-4, the J gene TRBJ2-3; D possibly corresponds to TRBD2 (5 bases). Trimming removed 4 bases from V and 6 bases from J, with 14 bases in between. There are 14 residues in the CDR3. CDR3 sequence: CASSSRARGDTQYF. DNA for the CDR3: TGTGCCAGCAGTTCCCGGGCAAGAGGGGATACGCAGTATTTT.

Only a few counts were recorded for this clonotype. This sequence joins TRBV6-2 or TRBV6-3 and TRBJ2-7; D not resolved. The germline CDR1 and CDR2 sequences are MNHEY and SVGEGT. This CDR3 contains 14 residues. The V end was cut by 7 bases, the J end by 3 bases, with 16 bases between. CDR3 in amino acids: CASTRKSNYYEQYF. For the CDR3, the DNA is TGTGCCAGCACCCGAAAATCTAACTACTACGAGCAGTACTTC.

This clonotype was observed at least ten times. The genes are TRBV4-3 and TRBJ1-5; D is uncertain. V was trimmed by 1 base and J by 6 bases, leaving 13 bases between them. Germline V gene sequence: CDR1 LGHNA, CDR2 YSLEER. The CDR3 totals 15 residues. Written as DNA, the CDR3 is TGCGCCAGCAGCCAAGTGTTCCCCTCAACTCAGCCCCAGCATTTT. This gives the protein CASSQVFPSTQPQHF.

This clonotype appeared a few times. The chain links TRBV20-1 to TRBJ2-4; D uncertain. Trimming shortened V by 5 bases and J by 1 base, and 15 bases separated the two germline ends. Germline assignment: CDR1 DFQATT and CDR2 SNEGSKA (reference sequence). This CDR3 has 15 amino acids. The CDR3 bases are TGCAGTGCTCCACCCGCATCCGGGGCCAAAAACATTCAGTACTTC. Amino acids: CSAPPASGAKNIQYF.

The table lists this clonotype with many counts. The chain uses TRBV7-8 and TRBJ1-4, with TRBD1 identical over 10 bases. Germline V CDR1 and CDR2: SGHVS, FQNEAQ. V gave up 5 bases and J gave up 4 bases; unmatched junction bases: 4. This CDR3 spans 15 amino acids. The CDR3 spells CASSKGTGVNEKLFF. The CDR3 nucleotides are TGTGCCAGCAGCAAAGGGACAGGGGTTAATGAAAAACTGTTTTTT.

The V gene is TRBV11-1, the J gene TRBJ2-7; D may be TRBD1 (6 bases). The V end was cut by 1 base, the J end by 3 bases, with 25 bases between. The CDR3 runs 19 residues. Germline CDR1 reads SGHAT; CDR2 reads FQDESV (reference sequence). The CDR3 nucleotides read TGTGCCAGCAGCTTAGGCACAGGGTTTCTGGGACGAGGTCTCTACGAGCAGTACTTC. It yields the protein CASSLGTGFLGRGLYEQYF. The whole variable domain, remainder taken from reference TRBV11-1 and TRBJ2-7, is EAEVAQSPRYKITEKSQAVAFWCDPISGHATLYWYRQILGQGPELLVQFQDESVVDDSQLPKDRFSAERLKGVDSTLKIQPAELGDSAMYLCASSLGTGFLGRGLYEQYFGPGTRLTVT.